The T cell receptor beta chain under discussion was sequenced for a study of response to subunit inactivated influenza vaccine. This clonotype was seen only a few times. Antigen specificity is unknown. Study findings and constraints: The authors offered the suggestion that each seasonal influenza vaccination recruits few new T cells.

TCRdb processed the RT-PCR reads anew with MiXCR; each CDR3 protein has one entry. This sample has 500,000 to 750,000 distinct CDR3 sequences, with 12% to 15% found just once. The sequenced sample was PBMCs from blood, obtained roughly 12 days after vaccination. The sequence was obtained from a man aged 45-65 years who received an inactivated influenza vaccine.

CDR3 DNA: TGTGCCAGCAGCCAGGGGGGAGGGGGCAACACTGAAGCTTTCTTT. It translates to CASSQGGGGNTEAFF. The chain links TRBV12-3 or TRBV12-4 to TRBJ1-1, with 7 bases aligning to TRBD1. The CDR3 loop spans 15 amino acids. V trimming: 6 bases; J trimming: 2 bases; junction bases outside the gene matches: 9.